The 27 T cell receptor beta chains below all came from one sample that was sequenced in a study of cytomegalovirus exposure and HLA in healthy donors. Sequencing was performed with immunoSEQ multiplex PCR; in TCRdb, only in-frame clones are kept and a portion is missing. The repertoire consists of tens of thousands of clones, with around 94% occurring once and the leading ten covering roughly 3.2%. Sequencing was carried out using PBMCs. The receptors were gathered from a woman aged 18-29 years in good health and CMV-seropositive.

The chain has TRBV5-1 and TRBJ2-7, with 8 bases that match TRBD2. The V gene's germline CDR1 is SGHRS and CDR2 YFSETQ. CDR3 length: 18 residues. Unmatched junction bases numbered 15, after V lost 0 bases and J lost 4 bases. In DNA, the CDR3 is TGCGCCAGCAGCTTGGCCGGGGGGGCGTCCCTGGATTTTTACGAGCAGTACTTC. It specifies CASSLAGGASLDFYEQYF.

The chain uses TRBV6-1 and TRBJ1-2; no reliable D call. This CDR3 is 12 amino acids long. Trimming pared 1 base from V and 6 bases from J, leaving 6 bases between. Per germline, CDR1 MNHNS and CDR2 SASEGT. The DNA of the CDR3 is TGTGCCAGCAGTGAAGGACTCAATGGCTACACCTTC. Encoded protein: CASSEGLNGYTF.

The CDR3 DNA sequence: TGTGCCAGTAAAGAGGCGGGAACTCCGTCCTACAATGAGCAGTTCTTC. This sequence encodes CASKEAGTPSYNEQFF. The chain links TRBV19 to TRBJ2-1; tentatively, D is TRBD2 (6 bases). Trimming stripped 7 bases from V and 1 base from J, with 17 bases between. In germline, CDR1 is LNHDA, CDR2 SQIVND (reference sequence). The CDR3 loop spans 16 amino acids.

The count of this clone is one. The V gene is TRBV28, the J gene TRBJ2-7, with 7 bases identical to TRBD2. V shed 6 bases, J shed 3 bases, and the junction held 2 bases outside the gene matches. The CDR3 totals 12 residues. Germline lookup yields CDR1 MDHEN and CDR2 SYDVKM. The CDR3 DNA follows: TGTGCCAGCAGGGGGACTATCTACGAGCAGTACTTC. Its translation is CASRGTIYEQYF.

The genes are TRBV5-1 and TRBJ1-5; tentatively, D is TRBD1 (6 bases). The CDR3 is 15 residues long. In germline, CDR1 is SGHRS, CDR2 YFSETQ. Deletions cut 1 base from V and 6 bases from J, with 14 bases between. CDR3 in DNA: TGCGCCAGCAGCTTGTTGCCAGGGGTAACTCAGCCCCAGCATTTT. Translation: CASSLLPGVTQPQHF.

J is TRBJ1-2 and V is TRBV4-1; weak D call: TRBD1 (5 bases). V lost 1 base, J lost 8 bases, and 14 bases lay in between. The CDR3 covers 14 residues. In germline, CDR1 is MGHRA, CDR2 YSYEKL. CDR3 DNA sequence: TGCGCCAGCAGCCAAGTAGGCAGGGATGACGGCTACACCTTC. Its translation is CASSQVGRDDGYTF.

The genes are TRBV20-1 and TRBJ2-1; D gene ambiguous. V was trimmed by 7 bases and J by 5 bases, leaving 6 bases between them. The CDR3 extends over 10 amino acids. Germline V lookup: CDR1 DFQATT, CDR2 SNEGSKA (reference sequence). The CDR3 sequence is CSGSDNEQFF. CDR3 nucleotides: TGCAGTGGGAGCGACAATGAGCAGTTCTTC.

This clone turned up a few times. CDR3 in amino acids: CASSLWGAGGPPYEQYF. CDR3 nucleotides: TGTGCCAGCAGCCTCTGGGGAGCGGGGGGGCCCCCCTACGAGCAGTACTTC. This rearrangement joins TRBV7-9 to TRBJ2-7, with 10 nucleotides matching TRBD2. This CDR3 is 17 amino acids long. J was trimmed by 2 bases and V by 5 bases; bases with no gene match: 12. Germline V gene sequence: CDR1 SEHNR, CDR2 FQNEAQ (reference sequence).

This clone was counted only a few times. This chain links TRBV7-9 with TRBJ1-1; D remains ambiguous. CDR3 length: 12 amino acids. The ends were cut back, 5 bases at V and 5 bases at J, with 9 bases in the middle. Germline V gene sequence: CDR1 SEHNR, CDR2 FQNEAQ (reference sequence). CDR3 loop: CASSPPRTEAFF. The CDR3 nucleotides read TGTGCCAGCAGCCCCCCCCGTACTGAAGCTTTCTTT.

The chain links TRBV30 to TRBJ2-7; 7 bases are a match to TRBD1. Per germline, CDR1 GTSNPN and CDR2 SVGIG (reference sequence). With 7 bases clipped from V and 3 bases from J, the junction kept 6 bases outside the gene matches. This CDR3 contains 12 residues. CDR3 residues: CAYHRGFYEQYF. The CDR3 bases are TGTGCCTATCACAGGGGTTTCTACGAGCAGTACTTC.

Notes on this clone: The junction does not match germline at one end; this may be a read error. V and J are TRBV28 and TRBJ2-5, with D uncertain. This CDR3 has 14 residues. Germline CDR1 MDHEN, CDR2 SYDVKM. The CDR3, as DNA: TGTGCCAGCAGTCCCCTAGGTATCCAAGAGAGCCAGTACTTC. It encodes CASSPLGIQESQYF.

This rearrangement joins TRBV18 to TRBJ1-2, with D tentatively TRBD1 (6 bases). This CDR3 comprises 16 residues. V shed 6 bases and J shed 1 base, with 18 bases lying between them. Germline V gene sequence: CDR1 KGHSH, CDR2 LQKENI. The CDR3 loop is CASSQQRDNYNYGYTF. Written as DNA, the CDR3 is TGTGCCAGCTCCCAGCAGCGGGACAACTATAACTATGGCTACACCTTC.

CDR3 nucleotides: TGTGCCAGCAGCCAAACAGGGAAGCATTTT. This encodes CASSQTGKHF. The V call is TRBV14, the J call TRBJ1-5, with D possibly TRBD1 on 6 matching bases. The CDR3 loop spans 10 amino acids. Trimming took off 2 bases at V and 14 bases at J, with 7 bases between the two ends. In germline, CDR1 is SGHDN, CDR2 FVKESK. The full variable domain, its missing parts supplied by reference TRBV14 and TRBJ1-5, is EAGVTQFPSHSVIEKGQTVTLRCDPISGHDNLYWYRRVMGKEIKFLLHFVKESKQDESGMPNNRFLAERTGGTYSTLKVQPAELEDSGVYFCASSQTGKHFGDGTRLSIL.

The chain combines TRBV5-8 with TRBJ2-7; 9 nucleotides match TRBD1. CDR3 size: 17 residues. V was clipped by 6 bases and J by 6 bases; unmatched bases: 19. In germline, CDR1 is SGHTS, CDR2 YDEGEE. CDR3 sequence (DNA): TGTGCCAGCAACCGAGACGGGACAGGGAAACGGAGTTCCGAGCAGTACTTC. Encoded protein: CASNRDGTGKRSSEQYF. Together with reference TRBV5-8 and TRBJ2-7, the CDR3 gives the full variable domain: EAGVTQSPTHLIKTRGQQATLRCSPISGHTSVYWYQQALGLGLQFLLWYDEGEERNRGNFPPRFSGRQFPNYSSELNVNALELEDSALYLCASNRDGTGKRSSEQYFGPGTRLTVT.

This chain links TRBV28 with TRBJ1-1; 7 bases match TRBD1. V lost 8 bases and J lost 0; bases outside the gene matches: 6. The germline V gene encodes CDR1 MDHEN and CDR2 SYDVKM. The CDR3 is 14 amino acids. For the CDR3, the DNA is TGTGCCAGCTCATACAGGGGCTTGAACACTGAAGCTTTCTTT. Its translation is CASSYRGLNTEAFF.

The chain combines TRBV9 with TRBJ1-2; 10 bases line up with TRBD1. Germline CDR1 and CDR2: SGDLS and YYNGEE. Trimming cost V 3 bases and J 11 bases; bases outside gene matches: 4. The CDR3 covers 12 residues. CDR3 amino acids: CASSEGTGAYTF. CDR3 DNA: TGTGCCAGCAGCGAGGGGACAGGGGCATACACCTTC.

The chain links TRBV6-1 to TRBJ2-7; D is uncertain. Trimming took 7 bases from V and 2 from J, leaving 18 bases between them. Germline V lookup: CDR1 MNHNS, CDR2 SASEGT. The CDR3 has 15 residues. The CDR3 is CASTPNGFPTYEQYF. The CDR3 DNA follows: TGTGCCAGCACCCCTAACGGGTTCCCCACCTACGAGCAGTACTTC.

The CDR3 nucleotides are TGTGCCAGCAGCTTAGAGGGCGGGAGACAGCAGTACTTC. It is translated as CASSLEGGRQQYF. The gene calls are TRBV7-9 and TRBJ2-7; 7 bases are a match to TRBD2. CDR3 length equals 13 residues. Germline V gene data show CDR1 as SEHNR and CDR2 as FQNEAQ (reference sequence). V dropped 1 base and J dropped 8; count of bases not matched to a gene: 5.

Only one count was recorded for this clone. The chain carries TRBV5-8 and TRBJ1-4; D remains unclear. Trimming took off 2 bases at V and 3 bases at J, with 20 bases between the two ends. The CDR3 loop spans 18 amino acids. Per germline, CDR1 SGHTS and CDR2 YDEGEE. The CDR3 sequence is CASSLGTGGLQANEKLFF. The CDR3 bases are TGTGCCAGCAGCTTAGGAACTGGCGGACTACAAGCTAATGAAAAACTGTTTTTT.

The genes are TRBV19 and TRBJ2-1; 7 bases align to TRBD2. CDR1 LNHDA and CDR2 SQIVND come from the germline V gene (reference sequence). The length of the CDR3 is 15 residues. V shed 7 bases and J 9 bases; nucleotides not matched to a gene: 15. The CDR3 DNA follows: TGTGCCAGTAAACCTCCGAGCGGGGATTCGCGTGAGCAGTTCTTC. Its translation: CASKPPSGDSREQFF.

The J gene is TRBJ1-2, the V gene TRBV30; the match to TRBD1 covers 8 bases. Losses at the gene ends were 5 bases for V and 5 bases for J; bases not matched to a gene: 1. The germline V gene encodes CDR1 GTSNPN and CDR2 SVGIG (reference sequence). This CDR3 is 11 amino acids long. CDR3 coding DNA: TGTGCCTGGTGGACAGGGTATGGCTACACCTTC. Protein product: CAWWTGYGYTF.

The chain carries TRBV21-1 and TRBJ2-7; the table's D call, TRBD2, was not checked against the DNA. TRBV21-1 is shown as a pseudogene. The CDR3 is 16 residues long. The CDR3 sequence is CASSKVGSRSSYEQYF. The CDR3, as DNA: TGTGCCAGCAGCAAAGTAGGCTCCCGGAGCTCCTACGAGCAGTACTTC.

Only one count was recorded for this clone. The V gene is TRBV7-2, the J gene TRBJ2-2; D gene ambiguous. V was trimmed by 5 bases and J by 4 bases, leaving 11 bases between them. Germline V gene sequence: CDR1 SGHTA, CDR2 FQGNSA. CDR3 length: 14 residues. CDR3 nucleotide sequence: TGTGCCAGCAGCCCCGAGTGGTCCACCGGGGAGCTGTTTTTT. Translated, it gives CASSPEWSTGELFF.

This rearrangement joins TRBV28 to TRBJ1-1, with TRBD1 as a possible D gene (5 bases). CDR3 size: 15 residues. Per germline, CDR1 MDHEN and CDR2 SYDVKM. V was shortened by 3 bases and J by 0 bases, with 11 bases between the two germline ends. CDR3 in DNA: TGTGCCAGCAGTTTTGGGGCACTGGTGAACACTGAAGCTTTCTTT. Translation gives CASSFGALVNTEAFF.

V gene TRBV6-1 combines with J gene TRBJ2-2; TRBD1 aligns across 8 bases. This CDR3 has 15 amino acids. Losses at the gene ends were 7 bases for V and 5 bases for J; bases not matched to a gene: 9. Germline V gene lookup returns CDR1 MNHNS and CDR2 SASEGT. This chain's CDR3 is CASKIQGVGTGELFF. DNA of the CDR3: TGTGCCAGCAAAATACAGGGGGTAGGGACCGGGGAGCTGTTTTTT.

This sequence joins TRBV4-3 and TRBJ1-6; TRBD1 matches at 7 bases. Germline V CDR1 and CDR2: LGHNA, YSLEER. The CDR3 covers 17 residues. The V segment lost 0 bases and the J segment 7 bases; nucleotides outside the gene matches: 9. The CDR3 sequence: CASSQDGGGQQNSPLHF. The DNA for the CDR3 is TGCGCCAGCAGCCAAGACGGTGGGGGACAGCAGAATTCACCCCTCCACTTT.

This chain uses TRBV5-4 with TRBJ1-4; TRBD1 might be the D (5 bases). The V gene's germline CDR1 is SGHNT and CDR2 YYREEE (reference sequence). Trimming left V 4 bases short and J 0 bases short, with 19 bases between. The CDR3 loop spans 18 amino acids. For the CDR3, the DNA is TGTGCCAGCAGCCCTGGGGGGGGTCTACAGGCAACTAATGAAAAACTGTTTTTT. It encodes CASSPGGGLQATNEKLFF.